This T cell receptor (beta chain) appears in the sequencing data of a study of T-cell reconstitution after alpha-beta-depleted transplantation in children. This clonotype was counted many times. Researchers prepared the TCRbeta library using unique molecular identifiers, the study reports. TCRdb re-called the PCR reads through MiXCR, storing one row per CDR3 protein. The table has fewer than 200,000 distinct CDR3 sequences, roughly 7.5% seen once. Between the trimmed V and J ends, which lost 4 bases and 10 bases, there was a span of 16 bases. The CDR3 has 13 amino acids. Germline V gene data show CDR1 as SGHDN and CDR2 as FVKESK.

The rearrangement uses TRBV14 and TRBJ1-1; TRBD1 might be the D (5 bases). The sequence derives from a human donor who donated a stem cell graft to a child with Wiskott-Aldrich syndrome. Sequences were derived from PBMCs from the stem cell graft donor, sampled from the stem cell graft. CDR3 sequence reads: CASSPYALGTAFF. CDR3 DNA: TGTGCCAGCAGCCCTTATGCCCTAGGGACAGCTTTCTTT.